The 30 T cell receptor beta chains in this list originate from one sample, sequenced in a study of memory CD4+ T cells and cytomegalovirus serostatus. Single viable CD3+CD4+CD8-CD45RO+ cells were sorted as the memory CD4+ T cells. The protocol was immunoSEQ multiplex PCR, while the TCRdb copy is restricted to in-frame clones and leaves out a portion. Among 75,000 to 95,000 clones, 80% were seen once, and the ten largest hold around 0.75%. Input material: memory CD4+ T cells from blood. These TCRs come from an adult in good health and CMV-seronegative.

The rearrangement joins TRBV28 to TRBJ2-2, with 9 bases identical to TRBD2. This CDR3 region has 18 residues. The J segment lost 7 bases and the V segment lost 7 bases, leaving 19 bases of the junction unmatched. The germline V gene has CDR1 MDHEN and CDR2 SYDVKM. Here the CDR3 reads CASTIGGGAFLWGGELFF. The CDR3 DNA is TGTGCCAGCACCATTGGCGGGGGGGCCTTTTTATGGGGCGGGGAGCTGTTTTTT.

The chain carries TRBV28 and TRBJ2-6; 7 bases are a match to TRBD1. Germline CDR1 MDHEN, CDR2 SYDVKM. The V gene end was trimmed by 4 bases and the J gene end by 0 bases; junction bases not matched to a gene: 9. This CDR3 is 18 amino acids long. CDR3: CASSSYRGGSSGANVLTF. Written as DNA, the CDR3 is TGTGCCAGCAGTTCGTACAGGGGCGGAAGCTCTGGGGCCAACGTCCTGACTTTC.

This clone was observed a single time. The genes are TRBV11-1 and TRBJ2-3; 9 bases line up with TRBD2. With 4 bases clipped from V and 4 bases from J, the junction kept 12 bases outside the gene matches. The CDR3 sequence is 17 residues long. CDR1 SGHAT and CDR2 FQDESV come from the germline V gene (reference sequence). The CDR3 loop is CASSSALTSGFPDTQYF. In nucleotides, the CDR3 is TGTGCCAGCAGCTCCGCATTGACTAGCGGTTTCCCAGATACGCAGTATTTT.

The chain has TRBV12-5 and TRBJ2-1; TRBD1 matches 7 bases. CDR1 is LGHNT, CDR2 FRNRAP, per germline. The V segment lost 6 bases and the J segment 8 bases; nucleotides outside the gene matches: 13. The CDR3 runs to 15 residues. The CDR3 is CASGRTGAPRDEQFF. Written as DNA, the CDR3 is TGTGCTAGTGGCAGAACAGGGGCGCCGAGGGATGAGCAGTTCTTC.

The chain carries TRBV5-1 and TRBJ1-5, with D perhaps TRBD1 (5 bases). Germline CDR1 and CDR2: SGHRS and YFSETQ. The CDR3 has 14 amino acids. V lost 2 bases, J lost 8 bases, and 14 bases lay in between. The CDR3 loop is CASSFSGLREPQHF. For the CDR3, the DNA is TGCGCCAGCAGCTTCTCAGGGCTTCGGGAGCCCCAGCATTTT.

The rearrangement joins TRBV19 to TRBJ1-4; 10 bases fit TRBD1. In germline, CDR1 is LNHDA, CDR2 SQIVND (reference sequence). The CDR3 is 19 amino acids. Trimming removed 0 bases from V and 0 bases from J; junction bases left unmatched: 7. The CDR3 nucleotides are TGTGCCAGTAGTATAGAACTACGACAGGGGGCTTCAACTAATGAAAAACTGTTTTTT. It yields the protein CASSIELRQGASTNEKLFF.

The chain carries TRBV5-6 and TRBJ2-2; TRBD1 matches at 9 bases. CDR1 is SGHDT and CDR2 is YYEEEE in the germline V gene. The CDR3 consists of 16 residues. V shed 3 bases, J shed 3 bases, and the junction held 6 bases outside the gene matches. CDR3 in DNA: TGTGCCAGCAGCTACCGGGACAGGGAGGACACCGGGGAGCTGTTTTTT. Residues: CASSYRDREDTGELFF.

The CDR3 sequence is CASSLGRGQPGSGANVLTF. The DNA for the CDR3 is TGTGCCAGCAGCTTAGGCCGAGGACAGCCAGGATCTGGGGCCAACGTCCTGACTTTC. The chain employs TRBV7-9 and TRBJ2-6; weak D call: TRBD1 (6 bases). This CDR3 contains 19 residues. Trimming took 1 base from V and 1 from J, leaving 17 bases between them. CDR1 and CDR2 from the germline V gene are SEHNR and FQNEAQ (reference sequence).

The V gene is TRBV29-1, the J gene TRBJ2-1; no clear D. The germline V and J ends were trimmed by 2 bases and 0 bases, with 8 bases remaining between them. Per the germline V gene, CDR1 is SQVTM and CDR2 is ANQGSEA. The CDR3 contains 14 residues. The CDR3 sequence: CSVEINPSYNEQFF. The DNA for the CDR3 is TGCAGCGTTGAAATAAACCCCTCCTACAATGAGCAGTTCTTC.

V is TRBV7-2 and J is TRBJ1-3; D may be TRBD1 (6 bases). The CDR3 loop spans 16 amino acids. Trimming removed 1 base from V and 0 bases from J, with 10 bases in between. Germline CDR1 SGHTA, CDR2 FQGNSA. This chain's CDR3 is CASSLGAGVSGNTIYF. The CDR3 nucleotides are TGTGCCAGCAGCTTAGGGGCAGGGGTCTCTGGAAACACCATATATTTT.

This clone ranks as medium-sized (0.01 to 0.1%). The rearrangement uses TRBV9 and TRBJ1-1; no definite D call. Per germline, CDR1 SGDLS and CDR2 YYNGEE. The CDR3 is 16 amino acids. Trimming stripped 0 bases from V and 3 bases from J, with 15 bases between. The DNA of the CDR3 is TGTGCCAGCAGCGTAGCTCCGGCGGGTCCTGACACTGAAGCTTTCTTT. Encoded protein: CASSVAPAGPDTEAFF.

The chain joins TRBV10-3 to TRBJ1-5; D perhaps matches TRBD1 (5 bases). Germline assignment: CDR1 ENHRY and CDR2 SYGVKD. The CDR3 totals 15 residues. V was shortened by 2 bases and J by 0 bases, with 8 bases between the two germline ends. The CDR3 loop is CAISEQGHSNQPQHF. The CDR3 coding sequence is TGTGCCATCAGTGAGCAGGGTCATAGCAATCAGCCCCAGCATTTT.

The V call is TRBV10-3, the J call TRBJ1-5; D is unresolved. The CDR3 is 12 residues long. CDR1 is ENHRY, CDR2 SYGVKD, per germline. V was trimmed by 2 bases and J by 7 bases, leaving 6 bases between them. This CDR3 reads CAISEARQPQHF. The CDR3 DNA follows: TGTGCCATCAGTGAGGCGAGGCAGCCCCAGCATTTT.

The chain carries TRBV5-5 and TRBJ2-7; 9 bases are a match to TRBD1. Losses at the gene ends were 4 bases for V and 13 bases for J; bases not matched to a gene: 9. Germline V lookup: CDR1 SGHKS, CDR2 YYEKEE (reference sequence). This CDR3 spans 12 amino acids. The CDR3 DNA follows: TGTGCCAGCAGCAGAACGGGACAGGGAGGATACTTC. Protein: CASSRTGQGGYF.

The chain is built from TRBV7-9 and TRBJ1-2; 12 bases fit TRBD1. J was trimmed by 7 bases and V by 3 bases; bases with no gene match: 6. The CDR3 runs 15 residues. CDR1 SEHNR and CDR2 FQNEAQ come from the germline V gene (reference sequence). In DNA, the CDR3 is TGTGCCAGCAGCTTTGCGGGACAGGGGGCTTCTGGCTACACCTTC. Amino acids: CASSFAGQGASGYTF. Full variable domain (missing parts from reference TRBV7-9 and TRBJ1-2): DTGVSQNPRHKITKRGQNVTFRCDPISEHNRLYWYRQTLGQGPEFLTYFQNEAQLEKSRLLSDRFSAERPKGSFSTLEIQRTEQGDSAMYLCASSFAGQGASGYTFGSGTRLTVV.

This clone was counted a few times. The chain has TRBV6-1 and TRBJ2-7; 9 bases align to TRBD1. The CDR3 length is 15 residues. V gave up 5 bases and J gave up 6 bases; unmatched junction bases: 11. CDR1 and CDR2 (germline): MNHNS, SASEGT. CDR3 region: CASSKQVGTGSEQYF. DNA for the CDR3: TGTGCCAGCAGTAAACAGGTCGGGACAGGGTCCGAGCAGTACTTC.

The CDR3 DNA is TGTGCCAGCAGTACCCTGACGGGGAACTCTGGGGCCAACGTCCTGACTTTC. This encodes CASSTLTGNSGANVLTF. J is TRBJ2-6 and V is TRBV28, with D perhaps matching TRBD2 (5 bases). Germline V gene data show CDR1 as MDHEN and CDR2 as SYDVKM. This CDR3 contains 17 residues. Trimming took 5 bases from V and 0 from J, leaving 14 bases between them.

As for this clone: This same CDR3 is encoded by further DNA sequences in the sample. The rearrangement links TRBV9 to TRBJ1-2, with TRBD1 as a possible D gene (6 bases). The CDR3 consists of 13 residues. Per germline, CDR1 SGDLS and CDR2 YYNGEE. Trimming pared 0 bases from V and 6 bases from J, leaving 9 bases between. The DNA for the CDR3 is TGTGCCAGCAGCGTAGAACAGGGTAATGGCTACACCTTC. It translates to CASSVEQGNGYTF. Variable domain in full (rest from reference TRBV9 and TRBJ1-2): DSGVTQTPKHLITATGQRVTLRCSPRSGDLSVYWYQQSLDQGLQFLIQYYNGEERAKGNILERFSAQQFPDLHSELNLSSLELGDSALYFCASSVEQGNGYTFGSGTRLTVV.

V and J are TRBV7-8 and TRBJ1-1; weak D call: TRBD1 (5 bases). CDR1 and CDR2 (germline): SGHVS, FQNEAQ. Trimming took 1 base from V and 2 from J, leaving 5 bases between them. The CDR3 loop spans 13 amino acids. The CDR3 region is CASSLGTNTEAFF. The DNA of the CDR3 is TGTGCCAGCAGCTTAGGGACAAACACTGAAGCTTTCTTT.

The chain couples TRBV5-1 to TRBJ1-1; a weak D match, TRBD1 (6 bases). CDR1 and CDR2 from the germline V gene are SGHRS and YFSETQ. The CDR3 has 15 amino acids. The ends were cut back, 2 bases at V and 5 bases at J, with 16 bases in the middle. CDR3 amino acids: CASSLRSGGETEAFF. For the CDR3, the DNA is TGCGCCAGCAGCTTAAGATCGGGGGGCGAAACTGAAGCTTTCTTT. Together with reference TRBV5-1 and TRBJ1-1, the CDR3 gives the full variable domain: KAGVTQTPRYLIKTRGQQVTLSCSPISGHRSVSWYQQTPGQGLQFLFEYFSETQRNKGNFPGRFSGRQFSNSRSEMNVSTLELGDSALYLCASSLRSGGETEAFFGQGTRLTVV.

The chain combines TRBV10-3 with TRBJ2-7; 7 positions match TRBD1. This CDR3 region has 14 residues. V shed 0 bases and J 8 bases; nucleotides not matched to a gene: 7. Per germline, CDR1 ENHRY and CDR2 SYGVKD. The CDR3 here is CAISESGQAAKQYF. In DNA, the CDR3 is TGTGCCATCAGTGAGTCAGGACAGGCAGCGAAGCAGTACTTC.

The chain employs TRBV4-2 and TRBJ2-1, with D perhaps matching TRBD2 (7 bases). This CDR3 is built from 14 residues. V lost 4 bases to trimming and J lost 4 bases, with 11 bases between them. CDR1 LGHNA and CDR2 YNFKEQ come from the germline V gene. The CDR3 coding sequence is TGTGCCAGCAGCCGGGGGGGGCCTTACAATGAGCAGTTCTTC. Protein sequence: CASSRGGPYNEQFF.

The chain joins TRBV6-1 to TRBJ2-2; D unclear. In germline, CDR1 is MNHNS, CDR2 SASEGT. V lost 2 bases to trimming and J lost 3 bases, with 4 bases between them. The CDR3 has 13 residues. The CDR3, as DNA: TGTGCCAGCAGTGAAAGCTACACCGGGGAGCTGTTTTTT. The encoded protein is CASSESYTGELFF.

CDR3 in amino acids: CASQRDSSLSNQPQHF. The CDR3 DNA sequence: TGTGCCAGCCAGCGGGACAGCTCATTAAGTAATCAGCCCCAGCATTTT. The chain joins TRBV6-6 to TRBJ1-5, with 7 bases matching TRBD1. V lost 8 bases, J lost 4 bases, and 14 bases stayed unmatched. CDR3 length equals 16 residues. Germline-derived CDR1 and CDR2 are MNHNY and SVGAGI (reference sequence).

This chain links TRBV5-6 with TRBJ2-2; D might be TRBD2 (5 bases). Germline V gene data show CDR1 as SGHDT and CDR2 as YYEEEE. Between the trimmed V and J ends, which lost 7 bases and 1 base, there was a span of 17 bases. The CDR3 consists of 16 residues. CDR3 nucleotide sequence: TGTGCCAGCGCGCCTTACAGAGGGATGAACACCGGGGAGCTGTTTTTT. As protein: CASAPYRGMNTGELFF.

This rearrangement joins TRBV28 to TRBJ1-2; tentatively, D is TRBD1 (5 bases). V was clipped by 1 base and J by 7 bases, with 10 bases between them. CDR3 size: 13 residues. CDR1 and CDR2 from the germline V gene are MDHEN and SYDVKM. DNA of the CDR3: TGTGCCAGCAGTTTATACGGGGCAGGTGGCTACACCTTC. It yields the protein CASSLYGAGGYTF.

This clone was counted a single time. The chain links TRBV11-3 to TRBJ2-7; the match to TRBD1 covers 10 bases. From germline, CDR1 is SGHNT and CDR2 YENEEA. Germline trimming cut 5 bases from V and 0 bases from J; bases unmatched to any gene: 4. CDR3 length: 15 residues. The CDR3 nucleotides read TGTGCCAGCAGCCGGGACAGGGGAGACTCCTACGAGCAGTACTTC. It translates to CASSRDRGDSYEQYF.

A single count supports this clone. The V gene is TRBV9, the J gene TRBJ1-2; D call uncertain. Between the trimmed V and J ends, which lost 0 bases and 7 bases, there was a span of 10 bases. The CDR3 sequence is 13 residues long. The germline gives CDR1 SGDLS, CDR2 YYNGEE. CDR3 coding DNA: TGTGCCAGCAGCGTAGGGAGAGAGGCTGGCTACACCTTC. This translates into CASSVGREAGYTF. Full variable domain (rest looked up from reference TRBV9 and TRBJ1-2): DSGVTQTPKHLITATGQRVTLRCSPRSGDLSVYWYQQSLDQGLQFLIQYYNGEERAKGNILERFSAQQFPDLHSELNLSSLELGDSALYFCASSVGREAGYTFGSGTRLTVV.

There are a few counts of this clone. The chain has TRBV7-3 and TRBJ1-5, with TRBD1 as a possible D gene (5 bases). CDR3 length equals 15 residues. The germline V gene has CDR1 SGHTA and CDR2 FQGTGA. The V and J ends lost 2 bases and 3 bases respectively, with 11 bases between them. The CDR3 sequence is CASSLLGGSNQPQHF. The CDR3 DNA reads TGTGCCAGCAGCTTATTGGGGGGTTCCAATCAGCCCCAGCATTTT.

The chain combines TRBV5-4 with TRBJ1-1; TRBD1 matches at 12 bases. CDR1 SGHNT and CDR2 YYREEE come from the germline V gene (reference sequence). The trim removed 5 bases at V and 5 bases at J, leaving 13 bases unmatched. This CDR3 is 17 amino acids long. CDR3 nucleotides: TGTGCCAGCAGGTCCGGGACAGGGGGCCAATTTAGAACTGAAGCTTTCTTT. Translated: CASRSGTGGQFRTEAFF.